This T cell receptor beta chain came from a study of blood T cells in healthy people across ages. This clonotype occurred a few times. A J-beta primer mix and a sample-barcoded 5' primer were used in a second PCR of about 7 to 12 cycles. A single record per CDR3 protein comes from TCRdb applying MiXCR to the 5' RACE reads. Counted here are 600,000 or so distinct CDR3 sequences, around a fifth occurring once; the ten biggest clones make up roughly 3.4%. There were healthy Caucasian individuals from Russia, aged roughly 6 to 95, serving as donors. V was shortened by 0 bases and J by 1 base, with 7 bases between the two germline ends. From germline, CDR1 is SGHRS and CDR2 YFSETQ. The CDR3 loop spans 15 amino acids.

The clonotype was recovered from a man in his sixties or seventies in good health. Sequenced sample: blood. The V and J genes are TRBV5-1 and TRBJ2-2; the D is unclear. CDR3 amino acids: CASSLVPENTGELFF. The CDR3 region has the DNA TGCGCCAGCAGCTTGGTCCCAGAGAACACCGGGGAGCTGTTTTTT.